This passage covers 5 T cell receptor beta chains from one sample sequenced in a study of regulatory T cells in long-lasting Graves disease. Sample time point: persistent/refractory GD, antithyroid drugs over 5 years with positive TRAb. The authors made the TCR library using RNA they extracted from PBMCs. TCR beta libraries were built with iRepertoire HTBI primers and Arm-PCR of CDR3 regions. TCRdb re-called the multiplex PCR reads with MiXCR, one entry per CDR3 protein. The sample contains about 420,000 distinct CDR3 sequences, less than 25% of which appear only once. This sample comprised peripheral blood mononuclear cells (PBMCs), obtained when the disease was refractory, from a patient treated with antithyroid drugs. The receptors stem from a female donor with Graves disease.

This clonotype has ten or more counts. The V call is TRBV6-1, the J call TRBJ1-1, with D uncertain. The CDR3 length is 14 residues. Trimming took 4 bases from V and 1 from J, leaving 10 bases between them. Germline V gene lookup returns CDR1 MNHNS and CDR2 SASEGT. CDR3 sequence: CASSGKGANTEAFF. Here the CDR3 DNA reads TGTGCCAGCAGTGGGAAGGGTGCGAACACTGAAGCTTTCTTT.

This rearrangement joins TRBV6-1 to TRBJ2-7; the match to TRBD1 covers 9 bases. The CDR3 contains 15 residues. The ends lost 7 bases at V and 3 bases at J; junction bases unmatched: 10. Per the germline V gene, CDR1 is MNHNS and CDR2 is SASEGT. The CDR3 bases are TGTGCCAGCATTAGAACAGGGGGCGCGCACTACGAGCAGTACTTC. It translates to CASIRTGGAHYEQYF.

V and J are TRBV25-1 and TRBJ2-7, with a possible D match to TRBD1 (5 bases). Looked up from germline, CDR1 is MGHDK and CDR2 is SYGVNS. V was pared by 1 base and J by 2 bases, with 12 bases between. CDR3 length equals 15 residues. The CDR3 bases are TGTGCCAGCAGTGAATCTGGCAGGGCGCCCTACGAGCAGTACTTC. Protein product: CASSESGRAPYEQYF.

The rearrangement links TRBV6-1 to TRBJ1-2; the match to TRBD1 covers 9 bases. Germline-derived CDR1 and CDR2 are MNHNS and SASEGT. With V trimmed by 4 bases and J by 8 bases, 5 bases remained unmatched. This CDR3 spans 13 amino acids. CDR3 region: CASSGPGQGGYTF. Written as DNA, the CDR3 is TGTGCCAGCAGTGGACCGGGACAGGGCGGCTACACCTTC.

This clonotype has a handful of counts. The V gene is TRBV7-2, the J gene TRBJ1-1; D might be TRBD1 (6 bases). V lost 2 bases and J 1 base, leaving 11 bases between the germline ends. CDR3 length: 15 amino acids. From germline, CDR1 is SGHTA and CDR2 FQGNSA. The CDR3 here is CASSLSLTGNTEAFF. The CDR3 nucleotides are TGTGCCAGCAGCTTATCGTTGACAGGGAACACTGAAGCTTTCTTT.